These T cell receptor beta chains were read from a single sample in a study of blood T cell repertoires in COVID-19. Clones were sequenced by immunoSEQ multiplex PCR, and TCRdb holds only the in-frame ones, with some missing. The sample holds around 150,000 clones, around 86% seen once. The sample consisted of peripheral blood. These TCRs come from a man aged 65-85 years with acute or convalescent COVID-19. Both conserved end residues are part of each CDR3. The D gene is left open where the match is weak. Clone sizes are given selectively: once, few, many, or a class where the clone is expanded.

j_gene: TRBJ1-1
abundance: -
len: 14
v_gene: TRBV15
d_gene: -
CDR3nt: TGTGCCACCAGCAGACTGCTAATGAACACTGAAGCTTTCTTT
CDR3aa: CATSRLLMNTEAFF

j_gene: TRBJ2-7
abundance: -
len: 15
v_gene: TRBV5-8
d_gene: TRBD1
CDR3nt: TGTGCCAGCAGCTTGGCCGGGACAGGCCCCTACGAGCAGTACTTC
CDR3aa: CASSLAGTGPYEQYF

j_gene: TRBJ2-7
abundance: -
len: 13
v_gene: TRBV7-3
d_gene: -
CDR3nt: TGTGCCAGCAGCTTATTACAGGGATACGAGCAGTACTTC
CDR3aa: CASSLLQGYEQYF

j_gene: TRBJ2-7
abundance: once
len: 16
v_gene: TRBV7-2
d_gene: TRBD1
CDR3nt: TGTGCCAGCAGCTCAGATAACAGGGGGTTCGGCGACGAGCAGTACTTC
CDR3aa: CASSSDNRGFGDEQYF

j_gene: TRBJ1-1
abundance: -
len: 13
v_gene: TRBV5-1
d_gene: -
CDR3nt: TGCGCCAGCAGCTTGGGCAGGAACACTGAAGCTTTCTTT
CDR3aa: CASSLGRNTEAFF

j_gene: TRBJ2-1
abundance: -
len: 16
v_gene: TRBV7-6
d_gene: TRBD2
CDR3nt: TGTGCCAGCAGCTCCCCGGGACTAGCGGGAGGGGGGCGCACCTTCTTC
CDR3aa: CASSSPGLAGGGRTFF

j_gene: TRBJ2-7
abundance: -
len: 13
v_gene: TRBV7-3
d_gene: -
CDR3nt: TGTGCCAGCAGCTCCGGAGCTTCGGGGGAGCAGTACTTC
CDR3aa: CASSSGASGEQYF

j_gene: TRBJ2-2
abundance: once
len: 13
v_gene: TRBV7-3
d_gene: -
CDR3nt: TGTGCCAGCAGCTTAAGGGCAGGAGGGGAGCTGTTTTTT
CDR3aa: CASSLRAGGELFF

j_gene: TRBJ1-1
abundance: -
len: 19
v_gene: TRBV12-2
d_gene: -
CDR3nt: TGTGCAAGTCGCTTAGGGGCACAGGGGAAGGGTATGGGGAACACTGAAGCTTTCTTT
CDR3aa: CASRLGAQGKGMGNTEAFF

j_gene: TRBJ2-5
abundance: -
len: 15
v_gene: TRBV6-5
d_gene: TRBD2
CDR3nt: TGTGCCAGCAGTCTAGCGGGAGGGACCGGGGGGACCCAGTACTTC
CDR3aa: CASSLAGGTGGTQYF

j_gene: TRBJ1-5
abundance: few
len: 16
v_gene: TRBV19
d_gene: TRBD1
CDR3nt: TGTGCCAGTAGTAGACGCGGGACAGGGAGGAATCAGCCCCAGCATTTT
CDR3aa: CASSRRGTGRNQPQHF

j_gene: TRBJ1-2
abundance: once
len: 14
v_gene: TRBV10-2
d_gene: -
CDR3nt: TGCGCCAGCAGTGAAACAGGGAACCTCCGTGGCTACACCTTC
CDR3aa: CASSETGNLRGYTF

j_gene: TRBJ1-1
abundance: -
len: 16
v_gene: TRBV11-3
d_gene: -
CDR3nt: TGTGCCAGCAGCCCCGGCGGGGGGCGCGGAGTCACTGAAGCTTTCTTT
CDR3aa: CASSPGGGRGVTEAFF

j_gene: TRBJ1-1
abundance: -
len: 13
v_gene: TRBV6-5
d_gene: -
CDR3nt: TGTGCCAGCAGTTACGTCCGGGACACTGAAGCTTTCTTT
CDR3aa: CASSYVRDTEAFF

j_gene: TRBJ2-7
abundance: once
len: 15
v_gene: TRBV5-6
d_gene: TRBD2
CDR3nt: TGTGCCAGCAGCTTAGCGGGAGGTTTTCCCTACGAGCAGTACTTC
CDR3aa: CASSLAGGFPYEQYF

j_gene: TRBJ2-3
abundance: -
len: 15
v_gene: TRBV6-2/TRBV6-3
d_gene: TRBD2
CDR3nt: TGTGCCAGCAGTTCCGGACTAGCGAACACAGATACGCAGTATTTT
CDR3aa: CASSSGLANTDTQYF

j_gene: TRBJ2-7
abundance: -
len: 17
v_gene: TRBV28
d_gene: TRBD1
CDR3nt: TGTGCCAGCAGTATTATCTCGACAGGGCTCTCTACCTACGAGCAGTACTTC
CDR3aa: CASSIISTGLSTYEQYF

j_gene: TRBJ2-7
abundance: -
len: 13
v_gene: TRBV5-1
d_gene: -
CDR3nt: TGCGCCAGCAGCTTGGGACGGGCCTACGAGCAGTACTTC
CDR3aa: CASSLGRAYEQYF

j_gene: TRBJ2-2
abundance: -
len: 14
v_gene: TRBV11-2
d_gene: TRBD2
CDR3nt: TGTGCCAGCCAAGCGGGAGGGTACACCGGGGAGCTGTTTTTT
CDR3aa: CASQAGGYTGELFF

j_gene: TRBJ2-1
abundance: -
len: 14
v_gene: TRBV25-1
d_gene: -
CDR3nt: TGTGCCAGCAGTGTGGAGACGGGGGTACCTAATATTTTCTTC
CDR3aa: CASSVETGVPNIFF

j_gene: TRBJ1-6
abundance: -
len: 13
v_gene: TRBV2
d_gene: -
CDR3nt: TGTGCCAGCAGTGAAGCTGACAGATCACCCCTCCACTTT
CDR3aa: CASSEADRSPLHF

j_gene: TRBJ1-6
abundance: -
len: 14
v_gene: TRBV5-6
d_gene: TRBD1
CDR3nt: TGTGCCAGCAGCTTGGGGACAGGGGCATCACCCCTCCACTTT
CDR3aa: CASSLGTGASPLHF

j_gene: TRBJ2-7
abundance: -
len: 16
v_gene: TRBV19
d_gene: TRBD2
CDR3nt: TGTGCCAGTAGTATGGGCTGGGGCGCGGGAGGCTACGAGCAGTACTTC
CDR3aa: CASSMGWGAGGYEQYF

j_gene: TRBJ2-4
abundance: -
len: 17
v_gene: TRBV28
d_gene: TRBD1
CDR3nt: TGTGCCAGCAGTCCGTACGGGCAGGGGGAAGCCAAAAACATTCAGTACTTC
CDR3aa: CASSPYGQGEAKNIQYF

j_gene: TRBJ2-2
abundance: -
len: 17
v_gene: TRBV9
d_gene: TRBD2
CDR3nt: TGTGCCAGCAGCGTACTAGCGGACCTCGCGAACACCGGGGAGCTGTTTTTT
CDR3aa: CASSVLADLANTGELFF

j_gene: TRBJ1-1
abundance: -
len: 14
v_gene: TRBV13
d_gene: -
CDR3nt: TGTGCCAGCAGCCGCGGGGAAAGGCAGACTGAAGCTTTCTTT
CDR3aa: CASSRGERQTEAFF

j_gene: TRBJ2-3
abundance: -
len: 17
v_gene: TRBV7-8
d_gene: TRBD2
CDR3nt: TGTGCCAGCAGCAAAGAAGTACTAGCGGGAGTTACAGATACGCAGTATTTT
CDR3aa: CASSKEVLAGVTDTQYF

j_gene: TRBJ2-6
abundance: -
len: 15
v_gene: TRBV5-4
d_gene: -
CDR3nt: TGTGCCAGCAGTTCCGACAGATCTGGGGCCAACGTCCTGACTTTC
CDR3aa: CASSSDRSGANVLTF

j_gene: TRBJ1-3
abundance: -
len: 12
v_gene: TRBV7-3
d_gene: -
CDR3nt: TGTGCCAGCAGCTACAGGGGAAACACCATATATTTT
CDR3aa: CASSYRGNTIYF

j_gene: TRBJ2-7
abundance: -
len: 15
v_gene: TRBV11-2
d_gene: -
CDR3nt: TGTGCCAGCAGCTTAGATGGTCAGCCCGGGGGCGAGCAGTACTTC
CDR3aa: CASSLDGQPGGEQYF

j_gene: TRBJ2-3
abundance: -
len: 15
v_gene: TRBV7-9
d_gene: -
CDR3nt: TGTGCCAGCAGTCTGGGGCTGGGGAGCACAGATACGCAGTATTTT
CDR3aa: CASSLGLGSTDTQYF

j_gene: TRBJ2-5
abundance: -
len: 14
v_gene: TRBV7-3
d_gene: TRBD1
CDR3nt: TGTGCCAGCAGCTTATCTGGGACAGGGGAGACCCAGTACTTC
CDR3aa: CASSLSGTGETQYF

j_gene: TRBJ2-5
abundance: once
len: 16
v_gene: TRBV25-1
d_gene: -
CDR3nt: TGTGCCAGCAGTGAAGGGAACAGGGCCTCCCAAGAGACCCAGTACTTC
CDR3aa: CASSEGNRASQETQYF

j_gene: TRBJ2-6
abundance: few
len: 14
v_gene: TRBV7-3
d_gene: -
CDR3nt: TGTGCCAGCAGCACCTTGTCAGGGTCCAACGTCCTGACTTTC
CDR3aa: CASSTLSGSNVLTF

j_gene: TRBJ2-3
abundance: -
len: 16
v_gene: TRBV11-2
d_gene: -
CDR3nt: TGTGCCAGCAGCCCCCAGGGTTTTGCTAGCACAGATACGCAGTATTTT
CDR3aa: CASSPQGFASTDTQYF

j_gene: TRBJ2-1
abundance: -
len: 18
v_gene: TRBV29-1
d_gene: TRBD2
CDR3nt: TGCAGCGTTGAAGTGCCGGGACTAGCGGTCAGCTCCTACAATGAGCAGTTCTTC
CDR3aa: CSVEVPGLAVSSYNEQFF

j_gene: TRBJ2-1
abundance: -
len: 15
v_gene: TRBV4-3
d_gene: -
CDR3nt: TGCGCCAGCAGCCAAGACAGGGGCTCCTACAATGAGCAGTTCTTC
CDR3aa: CASSQDRGSYNEQFF

j_gene: TRBJ2-1
abundance: once
len: 16
v_gene: TRBV19
d_gene: TRBD2
CDR3nt: TGTGCCAGTACCGCCCGACTAGCGGGGTCATACAATGAGCAGTTCTTC
CDR3aa: CASTARLAGSYNEQFF

j_gene: TRBJ2-2
abundance: -
len: 17
v_gene: TRBV11-2
d_gene: TRBD2
CDR3nt: TGTGCCAGCAGCTTAGCGGCCGTCGGGACTACCCACGGGGAGCTGTTTTTT
CDR3aa: CASSLAAVGTTHGELFF

j_gene: TRBJ2-6
abundance: once
len: 16
v_gene: TRBV3-1/TRBV3-2
d_gene: TRBD1
CDR3nt: TGTGCCAGCAGCCTCATACAGGGGTTTGGGGCCAACGTCCTGACTTTC
CDR3aa: CASSLIQGFGANVLTF

j_gene: TRBJ2-1
abundance: once
len: 14
v_gene: TRBV20-1
d_gene: -
CDR3nt: TGCAGTGCTAGTCGGTCTATCTCCTACAATGAGCAGTTCTTC
CDR3aa: CSASRSISYNEQFF